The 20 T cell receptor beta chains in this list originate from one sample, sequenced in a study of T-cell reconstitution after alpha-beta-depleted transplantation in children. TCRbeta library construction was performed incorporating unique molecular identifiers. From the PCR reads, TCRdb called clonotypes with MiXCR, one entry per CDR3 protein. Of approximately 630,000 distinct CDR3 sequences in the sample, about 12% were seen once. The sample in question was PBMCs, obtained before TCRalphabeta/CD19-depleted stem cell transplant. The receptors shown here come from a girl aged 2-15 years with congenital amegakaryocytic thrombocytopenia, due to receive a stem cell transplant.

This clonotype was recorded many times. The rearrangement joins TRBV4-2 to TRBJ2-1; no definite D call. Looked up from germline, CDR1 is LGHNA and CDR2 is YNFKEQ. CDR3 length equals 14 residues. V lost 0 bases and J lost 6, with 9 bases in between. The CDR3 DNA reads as TGTGCCAGCAGCCAAGATCATGGCACCAATGAGCAGTTCTTC. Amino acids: CASSQDHGTNEQFF.

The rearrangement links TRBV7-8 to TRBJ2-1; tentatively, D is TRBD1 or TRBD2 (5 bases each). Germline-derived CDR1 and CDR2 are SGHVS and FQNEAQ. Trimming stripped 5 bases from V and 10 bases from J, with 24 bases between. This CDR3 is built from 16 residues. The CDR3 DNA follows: TGTGCCAGCAGCCATATCACGGGGCATATGTCCAAGGAGCAGTTCTTC. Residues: CASSHITGHMSKEQFF.

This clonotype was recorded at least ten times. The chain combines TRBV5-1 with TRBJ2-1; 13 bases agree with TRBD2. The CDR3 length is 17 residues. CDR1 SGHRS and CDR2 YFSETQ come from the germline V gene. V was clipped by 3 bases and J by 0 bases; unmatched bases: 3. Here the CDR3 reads CASSSWTSGSSYNEQFF. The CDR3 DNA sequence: TGCGCCAGCAGCTCCTGGACTAGCGGGAGCTCCTACAATGAGCAGTTCTTC.

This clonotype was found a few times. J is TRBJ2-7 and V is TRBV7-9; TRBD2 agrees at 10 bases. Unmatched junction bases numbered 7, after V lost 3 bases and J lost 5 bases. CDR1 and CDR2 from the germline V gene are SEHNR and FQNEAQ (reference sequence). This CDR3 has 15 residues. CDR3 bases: TGTGCCAGCAGCTTTCCCCTAGCGGGAGCGAACGAGCAGTACTTC. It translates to CASSFPLAGANEQYF.

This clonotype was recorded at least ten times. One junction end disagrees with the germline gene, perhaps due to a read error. For the CDR3, the DNA is TGCAGCCTGGTGTGGGGACTACGACGGCTCTTC. As protein: CSLVWGLRRLF. This rearrangement joins TRBV20-1 to TRBJ1-2; D perhaps matches TRBD1 (5 bases). Germline lookup yields CDR1 DFQATT and CDR2 SNEGSKA (reference sequence). The CDR3 has 11 residues.

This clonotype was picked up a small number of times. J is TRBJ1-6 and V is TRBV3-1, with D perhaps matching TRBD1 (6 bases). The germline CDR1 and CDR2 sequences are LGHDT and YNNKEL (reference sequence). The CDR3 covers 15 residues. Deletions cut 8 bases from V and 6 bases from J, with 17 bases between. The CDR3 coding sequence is TGTGCCAGCCGGCTAGGGGGAACGAGTAATTCACCCCTCCACTTT. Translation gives CASRLGGTSNSPLHF.

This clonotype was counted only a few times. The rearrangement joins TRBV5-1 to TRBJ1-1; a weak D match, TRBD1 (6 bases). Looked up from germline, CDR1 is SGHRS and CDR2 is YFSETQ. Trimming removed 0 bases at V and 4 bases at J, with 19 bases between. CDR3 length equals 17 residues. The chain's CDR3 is CASSLALGHLGGTEAFF. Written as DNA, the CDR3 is TGCGCCAGCAGCTTGGCCCTGGGACACCTGGGGGGCACTGAAGCTTTCTTT.

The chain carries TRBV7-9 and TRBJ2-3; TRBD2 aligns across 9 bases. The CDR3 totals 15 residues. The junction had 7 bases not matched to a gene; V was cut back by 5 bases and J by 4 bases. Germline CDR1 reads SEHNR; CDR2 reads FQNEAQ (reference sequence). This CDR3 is CASSEPSGIADTQYF. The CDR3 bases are TGTGCCAGCAGCGAACCTAGCGGGATAGCAGATACGCAGTATTTT.

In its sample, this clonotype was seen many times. The CDR3: CASSQDQRNGYTF. The CDR3 bases are TGCGCCAGCAGCCAAGATCAGAGGAATGGCTACACCTTC. The J gene is TRBJ1-2, the V gene TRBV4-1; unclear D gene. Trimming cost V 0 bases and J 6 bases, with 8 bases left between them. The length of the CDR3 is 13 residues. Germline lookup yields CDR1 MGHRA and CDR2 YSYEKL.

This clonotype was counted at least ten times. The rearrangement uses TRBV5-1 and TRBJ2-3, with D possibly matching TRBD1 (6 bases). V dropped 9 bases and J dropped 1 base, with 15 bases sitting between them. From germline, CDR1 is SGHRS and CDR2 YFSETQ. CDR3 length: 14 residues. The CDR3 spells CATKRGTGTDTQYF. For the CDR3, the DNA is TGCGCCACAAAGAGGGGGACCGGCACAGATACGCAGTATTTT.

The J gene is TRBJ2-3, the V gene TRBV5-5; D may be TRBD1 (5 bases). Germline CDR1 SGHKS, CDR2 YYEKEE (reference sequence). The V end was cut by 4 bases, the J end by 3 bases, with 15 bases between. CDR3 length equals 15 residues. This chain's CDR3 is CASSLSGDSTDTQYF. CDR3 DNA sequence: TGTGCCAGCAGCCTTTCGGGCGACAGTACAGATACGCAGTATTTT.

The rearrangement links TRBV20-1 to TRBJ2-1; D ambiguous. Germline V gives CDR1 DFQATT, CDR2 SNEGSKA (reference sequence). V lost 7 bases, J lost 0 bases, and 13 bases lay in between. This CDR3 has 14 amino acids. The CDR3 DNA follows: TGCAGTGGGAATCTCTACAGCTCCTACAATGAGCAGTTCTTC. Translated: CSGNLYSSYNEQFF.

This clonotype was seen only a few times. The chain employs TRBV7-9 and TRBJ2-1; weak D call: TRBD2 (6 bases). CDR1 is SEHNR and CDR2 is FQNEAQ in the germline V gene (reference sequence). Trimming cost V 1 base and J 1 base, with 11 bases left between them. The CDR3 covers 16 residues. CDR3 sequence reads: CASSLVGGISYNEQFF. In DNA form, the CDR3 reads TGTGCCAGCAGCTTAGTAGGCGGGATATCCTACAATGAGCAGTTCTTC.

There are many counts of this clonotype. The CDR3: CATGTREGDGSGEQFF. Written as DNA, the CDR3 is TGTGCCACCGGAACACGGGAGGGCGACGGGTCAGGTGAGCAGTTCTTC. The V call is TRBV24-1, the J call TRBJ2-1; 8 nucleotides line up with TRBD2. The CDR3 runs 16 residues. Trimming removed 9 bases from V and 9 bases from J; junction bases left unmatched: 18. Germline V gives CDR1 KGHDR, CDR2 SFDVKD.

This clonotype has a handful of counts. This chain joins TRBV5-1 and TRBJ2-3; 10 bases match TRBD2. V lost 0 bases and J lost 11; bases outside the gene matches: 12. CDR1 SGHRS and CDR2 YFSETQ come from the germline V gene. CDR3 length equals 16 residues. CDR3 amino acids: CASSLARFLTSGLQYF. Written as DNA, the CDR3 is TGCGCCAGCAGCTTGGCCCGTTTCTTGACTAGCGGGTTGCAGTATTTT.

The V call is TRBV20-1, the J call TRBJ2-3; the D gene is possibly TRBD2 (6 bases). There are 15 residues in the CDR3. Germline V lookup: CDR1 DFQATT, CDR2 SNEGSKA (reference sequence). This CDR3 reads CPGSSLALSTDTQYF. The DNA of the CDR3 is TGCCCCGGCTCGTCGCTAGCGCTAAGCACAGATACGCAGTATTTT.

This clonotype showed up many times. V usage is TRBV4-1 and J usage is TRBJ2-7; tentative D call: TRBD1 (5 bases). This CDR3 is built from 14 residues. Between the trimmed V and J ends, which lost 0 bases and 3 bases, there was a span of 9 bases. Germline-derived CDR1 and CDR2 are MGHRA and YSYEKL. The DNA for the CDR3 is TGCGCCAGCAGCCAAGATCGGACAAACTACGAGCAGTACTTC. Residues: CASSQDRTNYEQYF.

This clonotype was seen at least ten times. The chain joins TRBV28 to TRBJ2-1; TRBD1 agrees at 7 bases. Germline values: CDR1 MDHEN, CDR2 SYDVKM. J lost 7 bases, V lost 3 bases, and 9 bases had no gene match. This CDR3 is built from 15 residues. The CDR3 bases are TGTGCCAGCAGTTTGACAACAGGGGATCTTAATGAGCAGTTCTTC. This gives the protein CASSLTTGDLNEQFF.

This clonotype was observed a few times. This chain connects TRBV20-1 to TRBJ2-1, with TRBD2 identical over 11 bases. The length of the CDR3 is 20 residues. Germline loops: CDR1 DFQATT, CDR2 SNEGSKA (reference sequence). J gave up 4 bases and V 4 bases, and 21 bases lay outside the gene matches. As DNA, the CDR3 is TGCAGTGCTACTACCCGCACCGGGACTAGCGGCCCCTTATATTACAATGAGCAGTTCTTC. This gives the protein CSATTRTGTSGPLYYNEQFF.

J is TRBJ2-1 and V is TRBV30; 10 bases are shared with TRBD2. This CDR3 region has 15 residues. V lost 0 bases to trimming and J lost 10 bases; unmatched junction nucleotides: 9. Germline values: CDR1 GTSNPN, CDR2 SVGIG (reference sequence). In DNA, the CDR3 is TGTGCCTGGAGTGTAGCGCTAGCGGGAGATTACGAGCAGTTCTTC. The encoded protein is CAWSVALAGDYEQFF.